The rows below give T cell receptor beta chains drawn from one sample of a study of tumor-infiltrating lymphocytes in primary liver carcinoma. Using its own MiXCR run on the multiplex PCR reads, TCRdb lists one record per CDR3 protein. Of around 210,000 distinct CDR3 sequences detected, approximately 64% appear once; the ten largest clones hold approximately 7%. The sequencing sample was made of peripheral blood. The receptors derive from an older woman with primary liver carcinoma and hepatitis B virus infection. CDR3s include the opening cysteine and the closing phenylalanine or tryptophan. Each record gives: CDR3 DNA, CDR3 protein, clone size, J gene, V gene, D gene. The D gene is left open where the match is weak. Clone sizes are given selectively: once, few, many, or a class where the clone is expanded.

TGTGCCAGCAGTCTAGCGGGAGGGGCTTTCCACAAGCAGTACTTC | CASSLAGGAFHKQYF | . | TRBJ2-7 | TRBV12-3/TRBV12-4 | TRBD2
TGTGCCAGCAGTGAAGTCGATAGCGGGAGGAACACGGGTCGCGAGACCCAGTACTTC | CASSEVDSGRNTGRETQYF | . | TRBJ2-5 | TRBV6-1 | TRBD2
TGTGCCAGCAGCTTGGGGGACAGGAGGACGGAAAGACTGTTTTTT | CASSLGDRRTERLFF | . | TRBJ1-4 | TRBV11-2 | TRBD1
TGCGCCAGCAGCCAAGCTGCCTTTTCTAGCGGGAGGCCATACAATGAGCAGTTCTTC | CASSQAAFSSGRPYNEQFF | few | TRBJ2-1 | TRBV4-1 | TRBD2
TGCGCCAGCAGCTTGGAGGGGATCCCGGGCCAGCCCCATCATTTT | CASSLEGIPGQPHHF | . | TRBJ1-5 | TRBV5-1 | .
TGCACCAGCAGCCAAGTGGGACAGGGCTACTACGAGCAGTACTTC | CTSSQVGQGYYEQYF | once | TRBJ2-7 | TRBV4-1 | TRBD1
TGTGCCAGCAGTTTGGGCGCCGGGACAGTGAACACTGAAGCTTTCTTT | CASSLGAGTVNTEAFF | . | TRBJ1-1 | TRBV28 | TRBD1
TGTGCCAGCAGCTTAGCCTCCTGGTCGGACAGGGTGTGGGAGCAGTACTTC | CASSLASWSDRVWEQYF | . | TRBJ2-7 | TRBV11-2 | TRBD1
TGTGCCAGCGGTCTGACAGGGGGTGGTCCACCCCTCCACTTT | CASGLTGGGPPLHF | . | TRBJ1-6 | TRBV12-3/TRBV12-4 | TRBD1
TGTACCAGCAGCTTAGACCCCGGGACGGGGAAAATCTATGACTACACCTTC | CTSSLDPGTGKIYDYTF | . | TRBJ1-2 | TRBV11-2 | .
TGTGCCAGTAGGACCGAACAGGGTCCGCATGGCTACACCTTC | CASRTEQGPHGYTF | . | TRBJ1-2 | TRBV19 | .
TGTACCAGCAGCCAAGAGAGTGACCCCAAAGAGACTCAGTACTTC | CTSSQESDPKETQYF | . | TRBJ2-5 | TRBV4-2 | .
TGTGCCAGCAGAACATGGCTACTAGCGGGGGCCTACAATGAGCAGTTCTTC | CASRTWLLAGAYNEQFF | . | TRBJ2-1 | TRBV11-2 | TRBD2
TGTGCCAACAGGATCTTGGGACAGCTCTATGGCTACACCTTC | CANRILGQLYGYTF | . | TRBJ1-2 | TRBV12-3/TRBV12-4 | TRBD1
TGTGTCAGCAGTTACGGCGGCAGCACAGATACGCAATATTTT | CVSSYGGSTDTQYF | . | TRBJ2-3 | TRBV6-2/TRBV6-3 | .
TGTGCCAGCAGCTTGGGGTGGGATCAGCCCCAGCATTTT | CASSLGWDQPQHF | . | TRBJ1-5 | TRBV5-6 | .
TGTGCCAGCAGTGAAGCGTGGGTGAGCATTCAGCCCCAGCATTTT | CASSEAWVSIQPQHF | . | TRBJ1-5 | TRBV6-1 | .
TGTGCCAGCAGCTTAAGCCAAGGGCCCCAAGAGACCCACTACTTC | CASSLSQGPQETHYF | few | TRBJ2-5 | TRBV11-2 | .
TGTGCCAGCAGCTTAGGGGGACTAGCGGGACCCGTGGATACGCAGTATTTT | CASSLGGLAGPVDTQYF | . | TRBJ2-3 | TRBV7-8 | TRBD2
TGTGCCAGCAGCTCAGATTCCTTCCTAGCGGGAGTTTCCAATGAGCAGTTCTTC | CASSSDSFLAGVSNEQFF | . | TRBJ2-1 | TRBV11-2 | TRBD2
TGTGCCAGTAGGGCGGACAGGCAAAGGACTTACAATGAGCAGTTCTTC | CASRADRQRTYNEQFF | . | TRBJ2-1 | TRBV19 | TRBD1
TGTGCCGGCAGCTTAGATCCCGCCCCGACCACTCGCCGGTACTTT | CAGSLDPAPTTRRYF | . | TRBJ2-7 | TRBV11-2 | .
TGTGCCAGCAGTCCGGCGGGGGCGGCACTTGAAGCTTTCTTT | CASSPAGAALEAFF | many | TRBJ1-1 | TRBV6-6 | .
TGTGCCAGCAGCTTACCTGGGATGGCAGATACGCAGTATTTT | CASSLPGMADTQYF | many | TRBJ2-3 | TRBV7-9 | .
TGTGCCAGCAGAGGGGGACTAGCGGGGCTTTATGAGCAGTTCTTC | CASRGGLAGLYEQFF | few | TRBJ2-1 | TRBV6-1 | TRBD2
TGTGCCAGCAGCTTGGCCACAGTCGAATACACAGATACGCAGTATTTT | CASSLATVEYTDTQYF | many | TRBJ2-3 | TRBV5-4 | .
TGCAGTGCCCGCCCCGGACACAGCGGACAGGTCACCTTC | CSARPGHSGQVTF | . | TRBJ1-2 | TRBV20-1 | TRBD1
TGTGCCAGCAGCTCATCATTCGGGGGAGGGGGTTATAATGAGCAGTCCTTC | CASSSSFGGGGYNEQSF | . | TRBJ2-1 | TRBV11-3 | .
TGTACCAGCAGCCCCTCCCCACAGGGGGCGCGGGTGAACACTGAAGCTTTCTTT | CTSSPSPQGARVNTEAFF | . | TRBJ1-1 | TRBV5-4 | TRBD1
TGTGCCAGCAGCTCCAGGGAACGTTTCGGCGAAAAACTGTTTTTT | CASSSRERFGEKLFF | once | TRBJ1-4 | TRBV5-4 | .
TGTGCCAGCAGCTTAGGTCGATTACAGGGATCAGATACGCATCATTTT | CASSLGRLQGSDTHHF | . | TRBJ2-3 | TRBV11-2 | .
TGTGCCAGCAGCTTACCTGGTAGCGGGACCGGACAGCAGTACTTC | CASSLPGSGTGQQYF | . | TRBJ2-7 | TRBV7-3 | TRBD2
TGTGCCAGCAGCTTATCTAGCGGGAGCCACAATGAGCAGTTCTTC | CASSLSSGSHNEQFF | many | TRBJ2-1 | TRBV5-4 | TRBD2
TGCAGCGTTGTGAGGGAAAGGAACACTGAAGCTTTCTTT | CSVVRERNTEAFF | many | TRBJ1-1 | TRBV29-1 | .
TGTGCCATCAGTGGTAGTATGCCTCACAGGGTGGTGGGGGCTTTATTT | CAISGSMPHRVVGALF | . | TRBJ1-1 | TRBV10-3 | .
TGTGCCAGCAGTTCCCGGACTAGACCTGAGGCCAACGTCCTGACTTTC | CASSSRTRPEANVLTF | . | TRBJ2-6 | TRBV28 | TRBD2
TGTGCCAGCAGTTTAGTAGGGATCGGTCAGCCCCAGCATTTT | CASSLVGIGQPQHF | many | TRBJ1-5 | TRBV12-3/TRBV12-4 | .
TGCACCAACAGCATTCCATCCCTGCGACCTGGCGGGAGCGTCGACAATGAGCAGTTCTTC | CTNSIPSLRPGGSVDNEQFF | . | TRBJ2-1 | TRBV1 | .
TGTGCCAGCAGCTTAGACGGACAGGGGTATTGCTACACCTTC | CASSLDGQGYCYTF | . | TRBJ1-2 | TRBV7-8 | TRBD1
TGCGCCAGCAGCCGGGGGGCTTCCTACGAGCAGTACTTC | CASSRGASYEQYF | many | TRBJ2-7 | TRBV4-1 | .
TGTGCCAGCAGCTCCAGCGGGAGGGCCGGGGAGATCCAGTACTTC | CASSSSGRAGEIQYF | . | TRBJ2-5 | TRBV13 | TRBD2